This record concerns one T cell receptor (beta chain) sequence. Only in-frame clones appear in the TCRdb table, and some are missing; sequencing was by immunoSEQ multiplex PCR. The data hold fewer than 30,000 clones, with more than 85% observed a single time. After removal of 3 bases from V and 1 base from J, the junction contained 2 bases not matched to a gene. The germline CDR1 and CDR2 sequences are SGHVS and FQNEAQ. The CDR3 length is 14 residues. This specimen belongs to a study of OX40 agonist ivuxolimab in advanced cancers. This chain uses TRBV7-8 with TRBJ2-7; 8 bases map to TRBD2. The sequence derives from an adult with an advanced solid tumor such as melanoma, head and neck, liver or kidney cancer. The specimen comprised CD4+ or CD8+ T cells sorted from blood, sampled in a trial of the OX40 agonist ivuxolimab. Here the CDR3 DNA reads TGTGCCAGCAGCTTGACGGGAGGGTCCTACGAGCAGTACTTC. Its protein is CASSLTGGSYEQYF.